This T cell receptor beta chain came from a study of beta chain features in type 1 diabetes. Remarks on this clone: No antigen is known for it.

One heparinised blood draw averaging around 110 mL was given by each donor. Study-wide results and caveats: A pattern of fewer insertions and more deletions at VDJ junctions was seen in type 1 diabetes patients. Possibly, sequencing cDNA over-represented cells that had high TCR expression levels. Moderately but significantly shorter TCRB CDR3s were found in Type 1 diabetes patients in all four CD4+ subsets.

The CDR3 is 13 residues long. Germline V lookup: CDR1 GTSNPN, CDR2 SVGIG (reference sequence). V lost 2 bases and J lost 8, with 15 bases in between. The sequenced template was cDNA made from the entire isolated RNA. Here immunoSEQ multiplex PCR was the method, and the copy in TCRdb shows in-frame clones only, minus some. The sample consists of about 180,000 clones, 7.8% of them appearing once. The sample comprised central memory CD4+ T cells from blood. The chain joins TRBV30 to TRBJ1-2; D is unclear. The sequence was collected from a woman between 35 and 50 years old with type 1 diabetes. The CDR3: CAWSSGEAGGYTF. Written as DNA, the CDR3 is TGTGCCTGGAGTTCCGGTGAAGCGGGCGGCTACACCTTC. The variable domain in full, completed from reference TRBV30 and TRBJ1-2, reads SQTIHQWPATLVQPVGSPLSLECTVEGTSNPNLYWYRQAAGRGLQLLFYSVGIGQISSEVPQNLSASRPQDRQFILSSKKLLLSDSGFYLCAWSSGEAGGYTFGSGTRLTVV.